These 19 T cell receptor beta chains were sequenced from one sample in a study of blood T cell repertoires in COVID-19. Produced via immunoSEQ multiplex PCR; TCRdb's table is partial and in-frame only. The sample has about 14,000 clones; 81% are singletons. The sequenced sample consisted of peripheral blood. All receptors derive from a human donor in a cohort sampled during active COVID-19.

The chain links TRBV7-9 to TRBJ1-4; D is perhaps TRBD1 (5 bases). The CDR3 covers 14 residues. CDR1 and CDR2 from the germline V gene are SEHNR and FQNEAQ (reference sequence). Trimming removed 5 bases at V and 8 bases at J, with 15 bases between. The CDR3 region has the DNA TGTGCCAGCAGCCCCCAAAGGGGTAACGAAAAACTGTTTTTT. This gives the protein CASSPQRGNEKLFF. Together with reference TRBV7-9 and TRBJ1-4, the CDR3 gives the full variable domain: DTGVSQNPRHKITKRGQNVTFRCDPISEHNRLYWYRQTLGQGPEFLTYFQNEAQLEKSRLLSDRFSAERPKGSFSTLEIQRTEQGDSAMYLCASSPQRGNEKLFFGSGTQLSVL.

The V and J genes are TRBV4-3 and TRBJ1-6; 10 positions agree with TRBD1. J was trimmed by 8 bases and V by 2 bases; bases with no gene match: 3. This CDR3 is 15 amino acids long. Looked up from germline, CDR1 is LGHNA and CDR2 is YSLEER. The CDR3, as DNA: TGCGCCAGCAGCCAAAGGACAGGGGGGGATTCACCCCTCCACTTT. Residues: CASSQRTGGDSPLHF.

CDR3: CASSYSVGTGEKLFF. CDR3 in DNA: TGTGCCAGCAGTTACTCCGTTGGGACAGGGGAAAAACTGTTTTTT. The J gene is TRBJ1-4, the V gene TRBV6-5, with 9 bases identical to TRBD1. Unmatched junction bases numbered 4, after V lost 0 bases and J lost 8 bases. The CDR3 is made up of 15 amino acids. Germline V gene data show CDR1 as MNHEY and CDR2 as SVGAGI.

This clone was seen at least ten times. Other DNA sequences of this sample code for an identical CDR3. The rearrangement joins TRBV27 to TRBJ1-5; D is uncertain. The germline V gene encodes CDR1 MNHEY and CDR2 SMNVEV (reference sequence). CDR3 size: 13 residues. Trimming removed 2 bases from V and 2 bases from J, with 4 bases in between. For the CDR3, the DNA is TGTGCCAGCAGTTTAGCAGGCAATCAGCCCCAGCATTTT. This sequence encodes CASSLAGNQPQHF.

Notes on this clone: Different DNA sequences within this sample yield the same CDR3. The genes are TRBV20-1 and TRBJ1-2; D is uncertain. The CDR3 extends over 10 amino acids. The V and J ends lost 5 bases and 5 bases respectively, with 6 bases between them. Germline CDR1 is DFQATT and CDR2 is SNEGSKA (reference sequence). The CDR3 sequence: CSAFLYGYTF. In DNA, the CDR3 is TGCAGTGCTTTCCTTTATGGCTACACCTTC.

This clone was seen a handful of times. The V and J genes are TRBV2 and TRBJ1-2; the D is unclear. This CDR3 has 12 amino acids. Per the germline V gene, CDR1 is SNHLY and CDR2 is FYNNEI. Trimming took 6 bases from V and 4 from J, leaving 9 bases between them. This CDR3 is CASSPRVYGYTF. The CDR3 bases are TGTGCCAGCAGCCCGCGGGTCTATGGCTACACCTTC.

CDR3 nucleotide sequence: TGTGCCAGCAGCCTTCATAGCGGGGGCCTGGTCAACAATGAGCAGTTCTTC. This codes for CASSLHSGGLVNNEQFF. This chain joins TRBV3-1 (or the pseudogene TRBV3-2) and TRBJ2-1, with 9 bases identical to TRBD2. Trimming at V came to 4 bases and at J to 5 bases, leaving 12 bases not matched to a gene. CDR1 and CDR2 from the germline V gene are LGHDT and YNNKEL (reference sequence). This CDR3 comprises 17 residues.

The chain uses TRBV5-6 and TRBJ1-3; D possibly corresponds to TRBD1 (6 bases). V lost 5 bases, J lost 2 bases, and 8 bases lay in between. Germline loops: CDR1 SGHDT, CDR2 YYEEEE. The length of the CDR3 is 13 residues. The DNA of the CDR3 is TGTGCCAGCAGATACAGGGCTGGAAACACCATATATTTT. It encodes CASRYRAGNTIYF.

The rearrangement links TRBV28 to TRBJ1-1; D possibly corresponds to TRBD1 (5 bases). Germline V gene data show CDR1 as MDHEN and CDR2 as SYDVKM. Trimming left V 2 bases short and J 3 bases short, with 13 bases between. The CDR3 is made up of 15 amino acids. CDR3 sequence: CASSLAALGDTEAFF. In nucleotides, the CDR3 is TGTGCCAGCAGTTTAGCGGCTCTAGGGGACACTGAAGCTTTCTTT.

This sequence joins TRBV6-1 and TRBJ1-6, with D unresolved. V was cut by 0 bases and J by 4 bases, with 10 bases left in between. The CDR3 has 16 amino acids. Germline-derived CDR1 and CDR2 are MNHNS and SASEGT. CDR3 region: CASSEAVAAYNSPLHF. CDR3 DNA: TGTGCCAGCAGTGAAGCGGTGGCGGCTTATAATTCACCCCTCCACTTT.

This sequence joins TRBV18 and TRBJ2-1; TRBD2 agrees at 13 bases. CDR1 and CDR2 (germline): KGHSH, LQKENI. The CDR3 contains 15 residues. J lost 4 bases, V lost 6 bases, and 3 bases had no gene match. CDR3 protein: CASSRTSGSYNEQFF. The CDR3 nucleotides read TGTGCCAGCTCCCGGACTAGCGGGAGTTACAATGAGCAGTTCTTC.

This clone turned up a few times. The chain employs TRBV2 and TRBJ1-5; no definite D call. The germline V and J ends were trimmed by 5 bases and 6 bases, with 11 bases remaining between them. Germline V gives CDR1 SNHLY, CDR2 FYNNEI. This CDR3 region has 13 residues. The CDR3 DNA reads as TGTGCCAGCAGTTGGCAGGCTGGTCAGCCCCAGCATTTT. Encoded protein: CASSWQAGQPQHF.

The CDR3 spells CASSTTRGGELFF. The CDR3 DNA reads TGTGCCAGTAGTACCACCCGAGGCGGGGAGCTGTTTTTT. This sequence joins TRBV19 and TRBJ2-2; D gene uncertain. Trimming removed 4 bases from V and 7 bases from J, with 10 bases in between. Germline loops: CDR1 LNHDA, CDR2 SQIVND (reference sequence). The CDR3 covers 13 residues.

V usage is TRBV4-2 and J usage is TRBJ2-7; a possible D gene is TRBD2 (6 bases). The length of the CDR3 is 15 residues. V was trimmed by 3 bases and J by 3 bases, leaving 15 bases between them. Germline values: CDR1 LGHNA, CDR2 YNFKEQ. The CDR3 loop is CASSQGTDGGYEQYF. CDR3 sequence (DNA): TGTGCCAGCAGCCAGGGCACGGACGGGGGCTACGAGCAGTACTTC.

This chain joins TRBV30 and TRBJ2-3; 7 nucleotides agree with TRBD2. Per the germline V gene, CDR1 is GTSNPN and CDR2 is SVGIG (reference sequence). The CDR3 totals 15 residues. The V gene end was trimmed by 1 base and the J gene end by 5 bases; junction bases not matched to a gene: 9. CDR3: CAWSARPGGVDTQYF. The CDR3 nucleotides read TGTGCCTGGAGTGCTCGGCCTGGGGGGGTAGATACGCAGTATTTT. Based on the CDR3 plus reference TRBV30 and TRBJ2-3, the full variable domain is SQTIHQWPATLVQPVGSPLSLECTVEGTSNPNLYWYRQAAGRGLQLLFYSVGIGQISSEVPQNLSASRPQDRQFILSSKKLLLSDSGFYLCAWSARPGGVDTQYFGPGTRLTVL.

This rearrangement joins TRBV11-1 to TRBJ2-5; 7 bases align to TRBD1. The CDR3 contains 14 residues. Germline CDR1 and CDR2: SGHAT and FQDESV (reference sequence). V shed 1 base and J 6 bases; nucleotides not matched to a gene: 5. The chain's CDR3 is CASSLGRGKKTQYF. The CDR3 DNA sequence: TGTGCCAGCAGCTTAGGCAGGGGGAAGAAGACCCAGTACTTC.

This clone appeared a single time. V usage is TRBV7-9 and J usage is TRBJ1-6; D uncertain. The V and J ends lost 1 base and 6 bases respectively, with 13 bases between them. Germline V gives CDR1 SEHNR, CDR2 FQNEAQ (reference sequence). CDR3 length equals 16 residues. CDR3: CASSLDLPAGNSPLHF. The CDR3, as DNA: TGTGCCAGCAGCTTAGATCTGCCAGCGGGTAATTCACCCCTCCACTTT.

The CDR3 DNA sequence: TGTGCCACCAGTGGAGGGACAGGGACCTACGAGCAGTACTTC. Translated, it gives CATSGGTGTYEQYF. The V call is TRBV24-1, the J call TRBJ2-7; TRBD1 matches 9 bases. CDR1 and CDR2 (germline): KGHDR, SFDVKD. The J segment lost 2 bases and the V segment lost 5 bases, leaving 3 bases of the junction unmatched. The CDR3 has 14 residues.

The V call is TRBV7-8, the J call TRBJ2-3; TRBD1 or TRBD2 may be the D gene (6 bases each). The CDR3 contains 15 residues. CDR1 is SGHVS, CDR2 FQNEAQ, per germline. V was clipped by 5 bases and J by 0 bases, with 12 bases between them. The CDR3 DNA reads TGTGCCAGCAGCCGAGGGGGGACTAGCACAGATACGCAGTATTTT. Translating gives CASSRGGTSTDTQYF.